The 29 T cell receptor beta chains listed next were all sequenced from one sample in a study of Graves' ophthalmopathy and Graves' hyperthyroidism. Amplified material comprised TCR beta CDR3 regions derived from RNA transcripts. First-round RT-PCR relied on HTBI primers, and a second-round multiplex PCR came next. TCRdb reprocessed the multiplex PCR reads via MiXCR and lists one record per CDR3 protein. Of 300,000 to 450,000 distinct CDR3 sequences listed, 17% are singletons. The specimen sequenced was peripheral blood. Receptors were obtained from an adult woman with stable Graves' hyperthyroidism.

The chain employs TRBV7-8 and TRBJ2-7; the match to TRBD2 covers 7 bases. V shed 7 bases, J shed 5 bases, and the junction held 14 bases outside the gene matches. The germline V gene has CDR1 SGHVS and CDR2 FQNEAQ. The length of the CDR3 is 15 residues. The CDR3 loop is CASKNRWEGPHEQYF. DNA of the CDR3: TGTGCCAGCAAAAACAGGTGGGAGGGCCCCCACGAGCAGTACTTC.

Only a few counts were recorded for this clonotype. CDR3 nucleotides: TGCAGTGCGGCTCCAAGCGCGCCAACAACTGTATACGAGCAGTACTTC. Amino acid sequence: CSAAPSAPTTVYEQYF. The J gene is TRBJ2-7, the V gene TRBV20-1, with unresolved D. This CDR3 has 16 amino acids. In germline, CDR1 is DFQATT, CDR2 SNEGSKA (reference sequence). V was pared by 6 bases and J by 4 bases, with 25 bases between.

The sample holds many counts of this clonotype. CDR3 DNA: TGTGCCACCAGTTATCCCACAATGGGGGGCTATGGCTACACCTTC. It is translated as CATSYPTMGGYGYTF. The genes are TRBV24-1 and TRBJ1-2, with a weak D call TRBD1 (5 bases). The germline V gene encodes CDR1 KGHDR and CDR2 SFDVKD. Between the trimmed V and J ends, which lost 6 bases and 4 bases, there was a span of 17 bases. The CDR3 sequence is 15 residues long.

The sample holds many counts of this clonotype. DNA of the CDR3: TGTGCCAGCAGGGGACAGGGGGCGCAATATGGCTACACCTTC. Its translation: CASRGQGAQYGYTF. The rearrangement links TRBV2 to TRBJ1-2, with 12 bases aligning to TRBD1. Trimming cost V 6 bases and J 5 bases; bases outside gene matches: 4. Germline loops: CDR1 SNHLY, CDR2 FYNNEI. The CDR3 covers 14 residues.

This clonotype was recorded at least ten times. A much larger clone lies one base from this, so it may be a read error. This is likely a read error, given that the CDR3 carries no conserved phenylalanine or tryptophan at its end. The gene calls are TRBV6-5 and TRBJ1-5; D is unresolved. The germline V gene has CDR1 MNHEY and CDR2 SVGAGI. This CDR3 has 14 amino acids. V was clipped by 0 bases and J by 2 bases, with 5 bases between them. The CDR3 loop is CASSYSQGNQPQHV. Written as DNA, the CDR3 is TGTGCCAGCAGTTACTCCCAGGGCAATCAGCCCCAGCATGTT.

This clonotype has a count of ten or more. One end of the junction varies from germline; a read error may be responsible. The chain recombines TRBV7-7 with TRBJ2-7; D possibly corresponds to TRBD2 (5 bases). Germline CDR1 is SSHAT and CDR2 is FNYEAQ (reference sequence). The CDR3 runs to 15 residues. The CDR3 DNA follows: TGTGCTAGCAGCCCCCACGAGGGCCCATCCTACGAGCAGTACTTC. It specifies CASSPHEGPSYEQYF.

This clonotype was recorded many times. This CDR3 is CASSLSDRVAPSGEQYF. The DNA for the CDR3 is TGTGCCAGCAGTTTATCGGACAGGGTGGCCCCATCTGGCGAGCAGTACTTC. The chain joins TRBV28 to TRBJ2-7, with 8 bases aligning to TRBD1. Looked up from germline, CDR1 is MDHEN and CDR2 is SYDVKM. J was trimmed by 6 bases and V by 1 base; bases with no gene match: 14. The CDR3 has 17 amino acids.

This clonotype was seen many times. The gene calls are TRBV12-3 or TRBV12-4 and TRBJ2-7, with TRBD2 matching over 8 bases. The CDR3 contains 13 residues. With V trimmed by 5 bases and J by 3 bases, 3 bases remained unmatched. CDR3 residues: CASSTGGIYEQYF. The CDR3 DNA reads TGTGCCAGCAGTACGGGAGGGATCTACGAGCAGTACTTC.

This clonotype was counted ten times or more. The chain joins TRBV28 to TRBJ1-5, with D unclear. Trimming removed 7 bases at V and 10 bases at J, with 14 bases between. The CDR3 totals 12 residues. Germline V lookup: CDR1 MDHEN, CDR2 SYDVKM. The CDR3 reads CASTRIAYPQHF. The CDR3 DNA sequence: TGTGCCAGCACCCGGATTGCGTACCCCCAGCATTTT.

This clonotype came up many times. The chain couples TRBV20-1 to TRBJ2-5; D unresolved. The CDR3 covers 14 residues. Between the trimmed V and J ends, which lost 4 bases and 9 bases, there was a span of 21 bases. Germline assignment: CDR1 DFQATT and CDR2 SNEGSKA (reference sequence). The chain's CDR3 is CSATNSDVRDPQYF. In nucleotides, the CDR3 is TGCAGTGCTACGAATTCGGACGTCCGAGATCCCCAGTACTTC.

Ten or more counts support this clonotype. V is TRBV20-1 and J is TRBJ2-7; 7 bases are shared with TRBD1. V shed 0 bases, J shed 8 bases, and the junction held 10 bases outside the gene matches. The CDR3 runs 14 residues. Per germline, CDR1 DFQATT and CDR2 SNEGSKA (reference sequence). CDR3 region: CSARDPGQLSQQYF. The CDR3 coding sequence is TGCAGTGCTAGAGATCCGGGACAGCTTTCCCAGCAGTACTTC.

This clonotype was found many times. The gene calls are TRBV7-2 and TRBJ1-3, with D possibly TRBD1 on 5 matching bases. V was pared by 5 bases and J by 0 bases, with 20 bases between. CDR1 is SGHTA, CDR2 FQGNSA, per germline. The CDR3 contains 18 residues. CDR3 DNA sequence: TGTGCCAGCAGCCTGGGACGGGTTTTAAGTATCTCTGGAAACACCATATATTTT. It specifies CASSLGRVLSISGNTIYF.

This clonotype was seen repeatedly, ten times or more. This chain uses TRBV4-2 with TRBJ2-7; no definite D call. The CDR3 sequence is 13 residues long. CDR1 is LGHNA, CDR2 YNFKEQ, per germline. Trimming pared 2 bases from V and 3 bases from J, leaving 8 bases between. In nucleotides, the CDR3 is TGTGCCAGCAGCCAACAGACATTCTACGAGCAGTACTTC. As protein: CASSQQTFYEQYF.

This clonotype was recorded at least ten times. CDR3 residues: CSVIEVEQGGAFF. In nucleotides, the CDR3 is TGCAGCGTCATAGAAGTCGAACAGGGAGGGGCTTTCTTT. The chain combines TRBV29-1 with TRBJ1-1; D may be TRBD1 (6 bases). Trimming took 6 bases from V and 11 from J, leaving 22 bases between them. Germline-derived CDR1 and CDR2 are SQVTM and ANQGSEA. The CDR3 has 13 residues.

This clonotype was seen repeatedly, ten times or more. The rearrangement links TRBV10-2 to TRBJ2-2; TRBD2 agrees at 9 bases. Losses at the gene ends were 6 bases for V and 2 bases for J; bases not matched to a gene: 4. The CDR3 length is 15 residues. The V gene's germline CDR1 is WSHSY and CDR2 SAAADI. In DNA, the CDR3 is TGCGCCAGCAGAATTAGCGGGGGTAACACCGGGGAGCTGTTTTTT. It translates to CASRISGGNTGELFF.

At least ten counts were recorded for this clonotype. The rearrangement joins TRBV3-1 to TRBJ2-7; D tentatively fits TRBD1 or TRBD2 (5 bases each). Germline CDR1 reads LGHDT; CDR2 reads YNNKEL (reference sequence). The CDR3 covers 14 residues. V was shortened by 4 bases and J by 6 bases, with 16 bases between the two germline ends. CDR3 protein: CASSPNRDLGEQYF. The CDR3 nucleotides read TGTGCCAGCAGCCCCAACCGGGACCTAGGCGAGCAGTACTTC.

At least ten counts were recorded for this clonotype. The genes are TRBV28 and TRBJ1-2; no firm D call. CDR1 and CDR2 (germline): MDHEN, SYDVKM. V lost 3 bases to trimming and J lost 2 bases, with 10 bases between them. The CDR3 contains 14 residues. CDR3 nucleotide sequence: TGTGCCAGCAGTTTTGGGCGGTGGAACTATGGCTACACCTTC. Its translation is CASSFGRWNYGYTF.

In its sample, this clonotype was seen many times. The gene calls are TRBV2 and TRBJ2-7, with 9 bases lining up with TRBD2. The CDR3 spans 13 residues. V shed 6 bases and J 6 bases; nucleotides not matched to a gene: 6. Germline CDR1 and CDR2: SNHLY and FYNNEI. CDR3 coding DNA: TGTGCCAGCAGCCCGGGACTAGCCCTCGAGCAGTACTTC. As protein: CASSPGLALEQYF.

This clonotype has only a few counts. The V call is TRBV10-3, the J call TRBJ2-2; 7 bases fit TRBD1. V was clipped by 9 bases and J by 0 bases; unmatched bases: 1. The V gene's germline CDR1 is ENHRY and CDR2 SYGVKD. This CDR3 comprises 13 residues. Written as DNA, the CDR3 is TGTGCCATGACAGGGACGAACACCGGGGAGCTGTTTTTT. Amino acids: CAMTGTNTGELFF.

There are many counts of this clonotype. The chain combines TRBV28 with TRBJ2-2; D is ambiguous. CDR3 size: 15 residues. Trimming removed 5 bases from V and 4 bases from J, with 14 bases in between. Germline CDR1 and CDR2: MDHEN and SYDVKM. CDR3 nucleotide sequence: TGTGCCAGCAGTCTCGGTGGCCGCGCCACCGGGGAGCTGTTTTTT. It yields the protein CASSLGGRATGELFF. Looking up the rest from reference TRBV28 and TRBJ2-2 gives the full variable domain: DVKVTQSSRYLVKRTGEKVFLECVQDMDHENMFWYRQDPGLGLRLIYFSYDVKMKEKGDIPEGYSVSREKKERFSLILESASTNQTSMYLCASSLGGRATGELFFGEGSRLTVL.

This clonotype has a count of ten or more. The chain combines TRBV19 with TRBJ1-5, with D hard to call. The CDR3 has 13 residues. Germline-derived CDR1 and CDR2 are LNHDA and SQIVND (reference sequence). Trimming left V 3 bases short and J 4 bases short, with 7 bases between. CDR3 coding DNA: TGTGCCAGTAGTATTGTCGTGAATCAGCCCCAGCATTTT. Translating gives CASSIVVNQPQHF.

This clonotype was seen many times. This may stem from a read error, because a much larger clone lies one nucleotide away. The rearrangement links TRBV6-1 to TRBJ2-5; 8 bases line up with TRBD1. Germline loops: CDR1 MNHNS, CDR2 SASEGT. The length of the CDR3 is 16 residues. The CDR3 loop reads CASSPRRTGLQETKYF. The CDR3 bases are TGTGCCAGCAGCCCCAGACGGACAGGGTTACAAGAGACCAAGTACTTC.

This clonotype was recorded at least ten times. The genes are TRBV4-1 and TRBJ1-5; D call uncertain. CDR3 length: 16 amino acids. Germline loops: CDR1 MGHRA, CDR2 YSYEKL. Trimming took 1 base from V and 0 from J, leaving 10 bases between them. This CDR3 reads CASSQVVGHSNQPQHF. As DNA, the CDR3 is TGCGCCAGCAGCCAAGTCGTAGGGCATAGCAATCAGCCCCAGCATTTT.

The CDR3 reads CASSLALTETQYF. The CDR3 DNA reads TGTGCCAGCAGCTTAGCGCTCACAGAGACCCAGTACTTC. This rearrangement joins TRBV7-2 to TRBJ2-5, with no clear D. The V end lost 0 bases, the J end lost 4 bases, and 6 bases lay between the germline ends. The length of the CDR3 is 13 residues. Germline V lookup: CDR1 SGHTA, CDR2 FQGNSA.

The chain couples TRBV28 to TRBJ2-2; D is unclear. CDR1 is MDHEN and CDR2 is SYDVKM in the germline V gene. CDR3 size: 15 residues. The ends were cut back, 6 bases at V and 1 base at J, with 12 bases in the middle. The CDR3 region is CASSFPLENTGELFF. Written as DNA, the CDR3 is TGTGCCAGCAGCTTCCCTCTTGAGAACACCGGGGAGCTGTTTTTT.

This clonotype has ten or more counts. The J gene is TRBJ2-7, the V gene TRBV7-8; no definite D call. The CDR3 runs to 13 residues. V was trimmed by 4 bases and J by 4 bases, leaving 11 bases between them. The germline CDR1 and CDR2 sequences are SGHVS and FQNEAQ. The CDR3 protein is CASSYNSGYEQYF. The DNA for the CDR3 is TGTGCCAGCAGCTATAATTCCGGATACGAGCAGTACTTC. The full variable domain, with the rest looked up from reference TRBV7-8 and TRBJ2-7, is GAGVSQSPRYKVAKRGQDVALRCDPISGHVSLFWYQQALGQGPEFLTYFQNEAQLDKSGLPSDRFFAERPEGSVSTLKIQRTQQEDSAVYLCASSYNSGYEQYFGPGTRLTVT.

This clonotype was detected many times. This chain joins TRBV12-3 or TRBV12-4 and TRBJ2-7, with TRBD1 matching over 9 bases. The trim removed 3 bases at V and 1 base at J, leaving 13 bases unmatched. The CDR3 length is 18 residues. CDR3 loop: CASSFSSARQGVSYEQYF. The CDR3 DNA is TGTGCCAGCAGTTTCAGTTCGGCGCGACAGGGGGTTTCCTACGAGCAGTACTTC.

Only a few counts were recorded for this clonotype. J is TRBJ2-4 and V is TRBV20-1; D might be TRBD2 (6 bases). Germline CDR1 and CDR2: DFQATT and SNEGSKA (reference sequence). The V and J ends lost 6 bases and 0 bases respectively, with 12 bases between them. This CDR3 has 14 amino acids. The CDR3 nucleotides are TGCAGTGCAAAGCGGGCACTAGCCAAAAACATTCAGTACTTC. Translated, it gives CSAKRALAKNIQYF.

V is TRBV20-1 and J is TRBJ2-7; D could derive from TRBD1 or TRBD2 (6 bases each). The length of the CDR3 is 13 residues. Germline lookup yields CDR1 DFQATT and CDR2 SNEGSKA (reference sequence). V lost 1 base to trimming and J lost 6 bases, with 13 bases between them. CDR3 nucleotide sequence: TGCAGTGCTAGAGTTGCGGGACAACCCGAGCAGTACTTC. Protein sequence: CSARVAGQPEQYF.